This T cell receptor beta chain was identified during a study of blood T cell repertoires in COVID-19. On the study more broadly: Material from acute and convalescent COVID-19 was sourced from the United States, Italy and Spain. Nucleic acid was either cDNA or gDNA, and it came from T cells, B-cell-depleted T cells, or PBMCs.

Per the authors' pipeline: Reference gene primer amplification in the assay estimated nucleated cell counts. TCRdb's table, derived via immunoSEQ multiplex PCR, lists solely in-frame clones and lacks some. The V and J calls and clone size are taken from that table; D and trimming were inferred from the DNA. The table lists 56,000 or so clones, about 86% of them singletons. Germline assignment: CDR1 MDHEN and CDR2 SYDVKM. The CDR3 extends over 16 amino acids. V lost 4 bases and J lost 1; bases outside the gene matches: 4. The sequenced sample consisted of peripheral blood. The rearrangement links TRBV28 to TRBJ2-2; 9 bases are shared with TRBD2. The clonotype originates from a woman of 80 years or more with active COVID-19. DNA for the CDR3: TGTGCCAGCAGTTCTAGCGGGGCCCAGAACACCGGGGAGCTGTTTTTT. Protein sequence: CASSSSGAQNTGELFF.